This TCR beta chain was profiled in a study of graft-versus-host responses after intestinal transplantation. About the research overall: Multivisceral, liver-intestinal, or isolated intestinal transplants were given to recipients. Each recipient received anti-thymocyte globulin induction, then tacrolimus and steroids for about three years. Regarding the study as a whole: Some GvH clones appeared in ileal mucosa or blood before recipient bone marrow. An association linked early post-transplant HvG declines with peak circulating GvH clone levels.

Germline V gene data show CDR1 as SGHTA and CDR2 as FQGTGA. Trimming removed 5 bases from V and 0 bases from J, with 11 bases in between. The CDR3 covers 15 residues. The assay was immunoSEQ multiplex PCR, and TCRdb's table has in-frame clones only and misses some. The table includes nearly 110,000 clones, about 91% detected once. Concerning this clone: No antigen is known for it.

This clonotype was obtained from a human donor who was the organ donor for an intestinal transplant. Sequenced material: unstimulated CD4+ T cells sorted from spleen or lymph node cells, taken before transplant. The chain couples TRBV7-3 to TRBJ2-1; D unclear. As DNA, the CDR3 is TGTGCCAGCAGCCCCTCGTATAGCTCCTACAATGAGCAGTTCTTC. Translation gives CASSPSYSSYNEQFF.